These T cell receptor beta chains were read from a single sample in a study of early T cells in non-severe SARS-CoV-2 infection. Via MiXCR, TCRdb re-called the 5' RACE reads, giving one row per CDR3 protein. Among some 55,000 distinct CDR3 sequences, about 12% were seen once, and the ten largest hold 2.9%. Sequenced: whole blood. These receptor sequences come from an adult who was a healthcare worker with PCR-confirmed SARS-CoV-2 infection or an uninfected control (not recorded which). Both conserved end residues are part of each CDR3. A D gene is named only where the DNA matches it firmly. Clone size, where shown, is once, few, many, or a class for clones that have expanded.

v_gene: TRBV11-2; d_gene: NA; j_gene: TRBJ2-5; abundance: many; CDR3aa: CASSLMFRVAEETQYF; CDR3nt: TGTGCCAGCAGCTTAATGTTTCGGGTAGCGGAAGAGACCCAGTACTTC
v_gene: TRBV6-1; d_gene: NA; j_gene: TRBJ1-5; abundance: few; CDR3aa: CASSEALGRDQPQHF; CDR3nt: TGTGCCAGCAGTGAAGCGCTGGGGAGAGATCAGCCCCAGCATTTT
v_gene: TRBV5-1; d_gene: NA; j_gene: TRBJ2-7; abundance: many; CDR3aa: CASSLETAYEQYF; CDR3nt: TGCGCCAGCAGCTTAGAGACAGCCTACGAGCAGTACTTC
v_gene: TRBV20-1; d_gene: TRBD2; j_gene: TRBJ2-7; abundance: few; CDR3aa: CSARDRLAGVYEQYF; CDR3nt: TGCAGTGCTAGAGATCGGCTAGCGGGAGTCTACGAGCAGTACTTC
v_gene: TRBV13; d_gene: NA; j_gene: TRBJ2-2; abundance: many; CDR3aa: CASSLNPVGGELFF; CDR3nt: TGTGCCAGCAGCTTAAACCCAGTGGGTGGGGAGCTGTTTTTT
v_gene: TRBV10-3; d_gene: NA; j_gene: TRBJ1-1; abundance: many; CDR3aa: CAIRGRGEAFF; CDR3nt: TGTGCCATCAGGGGACGGGGTGAAGCTTTCTTT
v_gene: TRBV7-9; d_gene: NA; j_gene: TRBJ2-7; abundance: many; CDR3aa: CASSADLLSYEQYF; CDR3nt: TGTGCCAGCAGCGCCGACCTACTCTCCTACGAGCAGTACTTC
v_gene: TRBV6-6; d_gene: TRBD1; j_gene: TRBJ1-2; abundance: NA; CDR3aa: CASSYFFRGQGAVFYGYTF; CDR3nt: TGTGCCAGCAGTTACTTTTTCAGGGGACAGGGGGCTGTTTTTTATGGCTACACCTTC
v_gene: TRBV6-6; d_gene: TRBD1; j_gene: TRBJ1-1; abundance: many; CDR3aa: CASIPDRTGEAFF; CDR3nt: TGTGCCAGCATCCCGGACAGGACGGGTGAAGCTTTCTTT
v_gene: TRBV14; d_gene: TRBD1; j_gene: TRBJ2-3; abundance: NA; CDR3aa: CASSQVMGQNTDTQYF; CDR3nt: TGTGCCAGCAGCCAGGTCATGGGACAGAACACAGATACGCAGTATTTT
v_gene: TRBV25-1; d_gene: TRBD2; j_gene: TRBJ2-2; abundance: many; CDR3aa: CASSVAGRDTGELFF; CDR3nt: TGTGCCAGCAGTGTAGCGGGCCGGGACACCGGGGAGCTGTTTTTT
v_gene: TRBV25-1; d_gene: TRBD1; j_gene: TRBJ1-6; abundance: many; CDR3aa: CASSDNARTGTYSPLHF; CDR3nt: TGTGCCAGCAGTGACAACGCCCGGACAGGAACCTATTCACCCCTCCACTTT
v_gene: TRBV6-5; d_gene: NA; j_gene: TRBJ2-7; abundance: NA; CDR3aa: CASSSYYEQYF; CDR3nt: TGTGCCAGCAGTTCGTACTACGAGCAGTACTTC
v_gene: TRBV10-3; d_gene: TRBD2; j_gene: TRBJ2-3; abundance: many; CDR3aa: CAISVAGGTDTQYF; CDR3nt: TGTGCCATCAGCGTAGCGGGGGGCACAGATACGCAGTATTTT
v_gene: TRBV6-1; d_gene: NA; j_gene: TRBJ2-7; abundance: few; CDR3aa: CASSEAQPYEQYF; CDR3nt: TGTGCCAGCAGTGAAGCTCAGCCTTACGAGCAGTACTTC
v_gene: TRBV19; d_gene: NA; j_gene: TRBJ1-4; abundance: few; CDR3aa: CASSILNPQGDTPNTGSYKKLFF; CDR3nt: TGTGCCAGTAGTATCCTCAACCCACAAGGTGACACCCCGAACACAGGGAGTTATAAAAAACTGTTTTTT
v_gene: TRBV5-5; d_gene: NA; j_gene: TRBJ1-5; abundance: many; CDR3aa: CASSRDPAKPQHF; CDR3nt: TGTGCCAGCAGCCGAGACCCGGCGAAGCCCCAGCATTTT
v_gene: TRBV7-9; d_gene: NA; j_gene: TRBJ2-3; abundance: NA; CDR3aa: CASSLEGTDTQYF; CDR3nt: TGTGCCAGCAGCTTAGAAGGCACAGATACGCAGTATTTT
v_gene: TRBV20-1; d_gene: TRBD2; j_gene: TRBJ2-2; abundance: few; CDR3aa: CSGTSGKGQGTGELFF; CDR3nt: TGCAGTGGGACTAGCGGAAAAGGTCAGGGCACCGGGGAGCTGTTTTTT
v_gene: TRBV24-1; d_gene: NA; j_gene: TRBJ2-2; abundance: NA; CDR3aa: CATSDFNTKVTGELFF; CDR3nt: TGTGCCACCAGTGATTTTAACACCAAAGTAACCGGGGAGCTGTTTTTT
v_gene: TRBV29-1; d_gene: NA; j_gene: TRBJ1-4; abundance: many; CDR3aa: CSAALIQTRGFGEKLFF; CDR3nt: TGCAGCGCAGCGTTGATCCAAACGCGGGGGTTCGGAGAAAAACTGTTTTTT
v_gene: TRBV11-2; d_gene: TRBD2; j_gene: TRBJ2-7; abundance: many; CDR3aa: CASSLVLAAYEQYF; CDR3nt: TGTGCCAGCAGCTTGGTTCTAGCGGCCTACGAGCAGTACTTC
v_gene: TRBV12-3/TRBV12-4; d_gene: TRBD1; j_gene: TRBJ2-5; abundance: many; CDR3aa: CASSVQGQGLGETQYF; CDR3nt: TGTGCCAGCAGTGTTCAGGGACAGGGTTTAGGAGAGACCCAGTACTTC
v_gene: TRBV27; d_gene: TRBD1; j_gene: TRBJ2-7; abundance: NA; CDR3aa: CASRLTGAHEQYF; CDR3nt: TGTGCCAGCAGACTGACAGGGGCCCACGAGCAGTACTTC
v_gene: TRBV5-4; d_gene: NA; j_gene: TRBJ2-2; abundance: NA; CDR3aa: CAGRARDTDNTGELFF; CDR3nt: TGTGCCGGACGTGCGCGGGACACAGATAACACCGGGGAGCTGTTTTTT
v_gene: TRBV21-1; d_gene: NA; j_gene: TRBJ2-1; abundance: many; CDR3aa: CASSKDRGKIGEQFF; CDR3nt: TGTGCCAGCAGCAAGGACAGGGGAAAAATCGGTGAGCAGTTCTTC
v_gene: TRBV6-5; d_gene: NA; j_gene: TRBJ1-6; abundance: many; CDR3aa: CASSRGGNFYNSPLHF; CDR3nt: TGTGCCAGCAGCAGAGGGGGAAACTTCTATAATTCACCCCTCCACTTT